The rows below give T cell receptor beta chains drawn from one sample of a study of blood T cell repertoires in COVID-19. This table comes from immunoSEQ multiplex PCR, and its TCRdb copy is limited to in-frame clones, with some not included. Among 100,000 or so clones listed, around four fifths were seen once. Material for sequencing was peripheral blood. All receptors derive from an older woman with acute or convalescent COVID-19. Both conserved end residues are trimmed from each CDR3. D genes are given only for firm matches.

TRBV2	TRBJ2-2	TRBD2	ASSAERGNTGELF
TRBV29-1	TRBJ1-2	TRBD1	SDLSTGEQGYGYT
TRBV2	TRBJ1-1	.	ASSSEVNTEAF
TRBV2	TRBJ1-5	.	ATCREVNNQPQH
TRBV5-1	TRBJ1-1	.	ASTPLGGTEAF
TRBV28	TRBJ2-1	TRBD2	ATQRGDNEQF
TRBV18	TRBJ1-2	.	ASSPLTETYGYT
TRBV28	TRBJ1-2	.	ASSRPEGDLYGYT
TRBV6-6	TRBJ2-5	.	ASSYSMPGVQETQY
TRBV6-6	TRBJ1-2	TRBD1	AATGQGYGYT
TRBV18	TRBJ1-6	TRBD1	ASSETGGANNSPLH
TRBV7-8	TRBJ1-5	.	ASSLSGRNQPQH
TRBV2	TRBJ2-2	TRBD1	ASSLGGQGSFTGELF
TRBV6-1	TRBJ1-5	.	ASSEEAGKPQH
TRBV6-5	TRBJ1-1	.	ASTKEVHTEAF
TRBV5-1	TRBJ2-1	.	ASSLFTGVDEQF
TRBV30	TRBJ2-1	.	AWSGPRDLQF
TRBV5-1	TRBJ1-4	TRBD1	ASSLGGGGNEKLF
TRBV5-1	TRBJ2-7	TRBD2	ASSWGLQTYEQY
TRBV7-2	TRBJ1-6	.	ASSLLGGNSPLH
TRBV29-1	TRBJ2-4	.	SVELGQGGIQY
TRBV6-6	TRBJ2-6	.	ASSYPPSSGANVLT
TRBV28	TRBJ1-6	.	ASSGGGGLGSPLH
TRBV5-1	TRBJ2-5	TRBD1	ASSLRTGQETQY
TRBV10-3	TRBJ2-2	TRBD1	ATSGTDLTGELF
TRBV3-1/TRBV3-2	TRBJ1-1	.	ASSWETGIVTEAF
TRBV25-1	TRBJ2-7	TRBD1	ASGQGSYEQY
TRBV3-1/TRBV3-2	TRBJ1-4	.	ASSYAGEKLF
TRBV7-3	TRBJ2-3	TRBD2	ASSLSGGAADTQY
TRBV6-5	TRBJ2-7	TRBD2	ASLAGRGYEQY
TRBV6-1	TRBJ2-7	TRBD1	ASREGTAAYEQY
TRBV9	TRBJ1-4	.	ASSARGTNEKLF
TRBV14	TRBJ1-1	.	ASSQEGAKTEAF
TRBV9	TRBJ2-6	.	ASSVLQGSGANVLT
TRBV4-1	TRBJ1-3	.	ASSQTDVNSGNTIY
TRBV6-4	TRBJ2-3	TRBD2	ASSEAGGTDTQY
TRBV18	TRBJ2-7	.	ASSPHYSGEQY
TRBV2	TRBJ1-2	.	ASLQDWLRYGYT
TRBV10-1	TRBJ2-7	.	ASSAGEVYEQY
TRBV19	TRBJ1-4	.	ASAPQGLSNEKLF
TRBV6-1	TRBJ1-5	.	ASSDRFGYEQPQH
TRBV5-1	TRBJ2-1	TRBD1	ASSEGTRTGYNEQF
TRBV7-3	TRBJ2-1	TRBD2	ASSLTSGGAHEQF
TRBV18	TRBJ2-2	.	ASSPLELNTGELF
TRBV5-3	TRBJ1-1	.	ARSPDMNTEAF
TRBV19	TRBJ1-4	TRBD1	ASSPDRGDNEKLF
TRBV5-1	TRBJ1-6	TRBD1	ASRKTGVNNSPLH
TRBV6-6	TRBJ2-7	.	ASSRQVYEQY
TRBV11-2	TRBJ2-7	.	ASSLGGVSSYEQY
TRBV5-5	TRBJ1-2	TRBD1	ASSYPTGAYGYT
TRBV5-6	TRBJ1-1	TRBD1	ASSGLGDREFQGNTEAF
TRBV30	TRBJ1-2	.	AEDTYYGYT